Included here is one T cell receptor (beta chain) sequence, with context. The data originate from a study of blood T cell repertoires in COVID-19. TCRdb's table, derived via immunoSEQ multiplex PCR, lists solely in-frame clones and lacks some. The profile covers 230,000 or so clones, with roughly 87% appearing a single time and 1.9% taken by the ten largest. Germline CDR1 and CDR2: WNHNN and SYGVQD (reference sequence). Trimming cost V 2 bases and J 8 bases, with 12 bases left between them. CDR3 length equals 13 residues. The receptor was derived from a man aged 35-49 years with active or convalescent COVID-19. The sample was peripheral blood. This rearrangement joins TRBV10-1 to TRBJ1-2; D is unclear. The CDR3 nucleotides are TGCGCCAGCAGTGAGAAACGGAGCGGAGGCTACACCTTC. It translates to CASSEKRSGGYTF.